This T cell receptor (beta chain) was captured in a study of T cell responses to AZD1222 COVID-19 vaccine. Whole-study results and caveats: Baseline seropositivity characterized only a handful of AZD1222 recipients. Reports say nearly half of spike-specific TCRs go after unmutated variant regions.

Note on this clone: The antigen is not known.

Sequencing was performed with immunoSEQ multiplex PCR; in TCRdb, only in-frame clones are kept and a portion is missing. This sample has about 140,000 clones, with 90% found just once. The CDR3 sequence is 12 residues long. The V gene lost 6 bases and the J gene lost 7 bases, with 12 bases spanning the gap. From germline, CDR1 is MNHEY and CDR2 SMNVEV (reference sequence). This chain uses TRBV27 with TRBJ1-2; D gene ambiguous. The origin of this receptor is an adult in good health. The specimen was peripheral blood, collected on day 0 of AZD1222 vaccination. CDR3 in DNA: TGTGCCAGCAGACCAGTGGGAGCTGGCTACACCTTC. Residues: CASRPVGAGYTF.